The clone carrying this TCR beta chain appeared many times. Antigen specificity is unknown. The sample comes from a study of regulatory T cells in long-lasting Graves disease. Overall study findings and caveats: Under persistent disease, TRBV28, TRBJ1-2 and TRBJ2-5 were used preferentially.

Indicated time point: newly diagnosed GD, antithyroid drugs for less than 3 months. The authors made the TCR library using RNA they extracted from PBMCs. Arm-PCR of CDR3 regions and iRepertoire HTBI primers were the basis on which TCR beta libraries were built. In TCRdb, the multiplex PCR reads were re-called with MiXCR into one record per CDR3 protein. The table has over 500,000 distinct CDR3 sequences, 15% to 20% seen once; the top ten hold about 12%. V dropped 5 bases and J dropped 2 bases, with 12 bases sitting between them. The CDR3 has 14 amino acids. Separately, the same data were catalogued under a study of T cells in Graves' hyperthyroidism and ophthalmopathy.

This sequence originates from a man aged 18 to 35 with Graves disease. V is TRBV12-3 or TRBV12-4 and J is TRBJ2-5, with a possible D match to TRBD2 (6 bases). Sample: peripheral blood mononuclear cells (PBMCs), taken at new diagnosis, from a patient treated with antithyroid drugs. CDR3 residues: CASSRESGQETQYF. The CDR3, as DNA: TGTGCCAGCAGTCGTGAGAGCGGGCAAGAGACCCAGTACTTC.